Listed here is a single T cell receptor beta chain. The target antigen is unknown. The data were obtained in a study of cytomegalovirus exposure and HLA in healthy donors. 60 Vbeta and 13 Jbeta primers were used in PCR. TCRdb's table, derived via immunoSEQ multiplex PCR, lists solely in-frame clones and lacks some. The sample includes roughly 170,000 clones, 76% of them seen just once. This CDR3 is 16 amino acids long. The V end was cut by 4 bases, the J end by 0 bases, with 14 bases between. The V gene's germline CDR1 is SGDLS and CDR2 YYNGEE. Findings and caveats of the study: What TCR beta sequences reportedly achieved was accurate prediction of HLA-A and HLA-B alleles in most subjects. More clonal expansion characterized HLA-associated TCR beta chains than equally common others in a later analysis. For TCR beta chains, V- and J-gene trimming was later linked to a missense DCLRE1C variant.

The receptor was derived from a female donor in good health and CMV-seronegative. The specimen was PBMCs. The chain uses TRBV9 and TRBJ2-1; D may be TRBD1 (6 bases). In nucleotides, the CDR3 is TGTGCCAGCAGCCCACTGACAGGCATCTCCTACAATGAGCAGTTCTTC. Its translation is CASSPLTGISYNEQFF.